The 17 T cell receptor beta chains presented below share a single source sample, sequenced in a study of T cells after yellow fever vaccination (dated by TCRdb to about 2019). The library was generated by 5' RACE. The data were produced on an Illumina NovaSeq 6000. Through fastp at Q25 and MiXCR, TCRdb rebuilt clones from the public reads, retaining in-frame beta chains. CDR3 protein sequences are deduplicated, and each keeps its most common genes and DNA. The sample records 350,000 to 450,000 distinct CDR3 sequences, about 17% of which are singletons. The biggest ten clones account for roughly 19% of the sample. The label giving this sample's treatment or condition can be read as: live attenuated yellow fever vaccine strain. The sequencing used PBMCs, collected before the yellow fever booster vaccination. The receptors shown here come from a man in his late teens or twenties who received the YFV17D yellow fever vaccine.

V gene TRBV4-1 combines with J gene TRBJ2-1, with 7 positions matching TRBD1. Trimming at V came to 3 bases and at J to 0 bases, leaving 5 bases not matched to a gene. Per germline, CDR1 MGHRA and CDR2 YSYEKL. The CDR3 is made up of 16 amino acids. CDR3 DNA sequence: TGCGCCAGCAGCCAGGTAGGGGACAGCTCCTACAATGAGCAGTTCTTC. Its protein is CASSQVGDSSYNEQFF.

This chain connects TRBV4-1 to TRBJ2-7; 7 bases are a match to TRBD1. The V and J ends lost 5 bases and 1 base, in that order; junction bases with no gene match: 5. Germline V gene lookup returns CDR1 MGHRA and CDR2 YSYEKL. The CDR3 is 14 residues long. CDR3 amino acids: CASSIRQGSYEQYV. CDR3 coding DNA: TGCGCCAGCAGCATCCGACAGGGATCCTACGAGCAGTACGTC.

A note on this clonotype: This could be a read error, since a much larger clone is one nucleotide away. This rearrangement joins TRBV12-3 or TRBV12-4 to TRBJ2-2; either TRBD1 or TRBD2 may fit D (6 bases each). The CDR3 is 12 residues long. CDR3 sequence reads: CDSSPQGRELFF. CDR3 nucleotides: TGTGACAGCAGTCCCCAGGGGCGGGAACTGTTTTTT.

The rearrangement joins TRBV29-1 to TRBJ2-3; D may be TRBD2 (5 bases). V gave up 7 bases and J gave up 1 base, with 15 bases separating them. The CDR3 runs to 14 residues. Germline V gene data show CDR1 as SQVTM and CDR2 as ANQGSEA. CDR3 sequence (DNA): TGCAGCGACACAGTCCGGCGGGGCACAGATACGCAGTATTTT. Translated, it gives CSDTVRRGTDTQYF.

V and J are TRBV7-3 and TRBJ2-4; D gene unclear. The CDR3 consists of 20 residues. Between the trimmed V and J ends, which lost 1 base and 0 bases, there was a span of 22 bases. CDR1 is SGHTA and CDR2 is FQGTGA in the germline V gene. The CDR3 DNA sequence: TGTGCCAGCAGCTTAATGAGGCCATCTCTATCCCATTTAGCCAAAAACATTCAGTACTTC. Its protein is CASSLMRPSLSHLAKNIQYF.

The rearrangement uses TRBV6-5 and TRBJ2-3; D unresolved. Trimming removed 5 bases at V and 6 bases at J, with 9 bases between. The CDR3 length is 12 residues. Looked up from germline, CDR1 is MNHEY and CDR2 is SVGAGI. The CDR3: CASSNQMDTQYF. The CDR3 DNA reads TGTGCCAGCAGTAACCAGATGGATACGCAGTATTTT.

There are a few counts of this clonotype. This chain uses TRBV5-1 with TRBJ2-1, with D tentatively TRBD2 (5 bases). The CDR3 covers 16 residues. V shed 0 bases and J shed 0 bases, with 10 bases lying between them. The germline V gene encodes CDR1 SGHRS and CDR2 YFSETQ. The CDR3 reads CASSLVGSSSYNEQFF. The CDR3 DNA is TGCGCCAGCAGCTTGGTGGGGAGCAGCTCCTACAATGAGCAGTTCTTC.

This chain links TRBV20-1 with TRBJ2-5; D might be TRBD1 or TRBD2, each matching 5 bases. The V end was cut by 1 base, the J end by 7 bases, with 13 bases between. CDR1 DFQATT and CDR2 SNEGSKA come from the germline V gene (reference sequence). There are 13 residues in the CDR3. CDR3 sequence (DNA): TGCAGTGCTAGAGCGGGACCCTCGGGGACCCAGTACTTC. Encoded protein: CSARAGPSGTQYF.

The table lists this clonotype with a few counts. V gene TRBV7-9 combines with J gene TRBJ2-3; possibly TRBD2 for D (7 bases). This CDR3 is 18 amino acids long. Trimming removed 4 bases from V and 2 bases from J, with 22 bases in between. The germline V gene has CDR1 SEHNR and CDR2 FQNEAQ (reference sequence). The CDR3 loop reads CASSSSRSRGGATDTQYF. CDR3 nucleotide sequence: TGTGCCAGCAGCTCTTCCCGCTCCCGAGGGGGGGCCACAGATACGCAGTATTTT.

This clonotype occurred once. CDR3 DNA sequence: TGTGCCTGGAGTGATGCGGGGGGGCCTGGGGATACGCAGTATTTT. Translated: CAWSDAGGPGDTQYF. This chain uses TRBV30 with TRBJ2-3; 9 bases agree with TRBD2. The CDR3 runs to 15 residues. V was clipped by 1 base and J by 6 bases; unmatched bases: 8. From germline, CDR1 is GTSNPN and CDR2 SVGIG (reference sequence).

This clonotype was counted a few times. J is TRBJ1-4 and V is TRBV7-2; D is unclear. This CDR3 is built from 17 residues. CDR1 is SGHTA, CDR2 FQGNSA, per germline. Deletions cut 5 bases from V and 8 bases from J, with 24 bases between. CDR3 protein: CASSQTGLQRRGEKLFF. The CDR3 DNA is TGTGCCAGCAGCCAAACCGGACTACAACGACGAGGAGAAAAACTGTTTTTT.

There are a few counts of this clonotype. The CDR3 here is CSAGTLYNEQFF. The CDR3 coding sequence is TGCAGCGCTGGGACGTTGTACAATGAGCAGTTCTTC. This rearrangement joins TRBV29-1 to TRBJ2-1; D could derive from TRBD1 or TRBD2 (5 bases each). Trimming took off 7 bases at V and 4 bases at J, with 11 bases between the two ends. Germline CDR1 reads SQVTM; CDR2 reads ANQGSEA. The CDR3 contains 12 residues.

This chain uses TRBV24-1 with TRBJ2-2; D uncertain. This CDR3 has 12 amino acids. CDR1 KGHDR and CDR2 SFDVKD come from the germline V gene. V was trimmed by 9 bases and J by 7 bases, leaving 11 bases between them. The DNA for the CDR3 is TGTGCCACCCAAGCTCAAAGCGGGGAGCTGTTTTTT. Encoded protein: CATQAQSGELFF.

The CDR3 is CASSLDPGVRLDYGYTF. For the CDR3, the DNA is TGCGCCAGCAGCTTGGATCCGGGGGTTCGTCTGGACTATGGCTACACCTTC. V and J are TRBV5-1 and TRBJ1-2, with TRBD1 as a possible D gene (5 bases). Germline CDR1 is SGHRS and CDR2 is YFSETQ. V lost 0 bases and J 3 bases, leaving 18 bases between the germline ends. The CDR3 spans 17 residues.

A few counts support this clonotype. V usage is TRBV7-2 and J usage is TRBJ2-2, with D unclear. V shed 4 bases and J shed 6 bases, with 12 bases lying between them. Germline CDR1 is SGHTA and CDR2 is FQGNSA. The CDR3 extends over 14 amino acids. DNA of the CDR3: TGTGCCAGCAGCTCTGTTGGTTTGTCCGGGGAGCTGTTTTTT. This encodes CASSSVGLSGELFF.

The rearrangement joins TRBV5-6 to TRBJ2-3, with a tentative D call TRBD2 (6 bases). This CDR3 contains 15 residues. Germline CDR1 and CDR2: SGHDT and YYEEEE. Trimming removed 1 base from V and 2 bases from J, with 11 bases in between. This CDR3 reads CASSLRAGNTDTQYF. CDR3 sequence (DNA): TGTGCCAGCAGCTTGAGGGCGGGGAACACAGATACGCAGTATTTT.

This clonotype was recorded a few times. V is TRBV25-1 and J is TRBJ1-2, with unresolved D. Germline loops: CDR1 MGHDK, CDR2 SYGVNS. The CDR3 runs 16 residues. V shed 8 bases and J shed 0 bases, with 19 bases lying between them. CDR3: CASLRRHRPPNYGYTF. In DNA, the CDR3 is TGTGCCAGCCTACGCCGCCACAGACCTCCTAACTATGGCTACACCTTC.